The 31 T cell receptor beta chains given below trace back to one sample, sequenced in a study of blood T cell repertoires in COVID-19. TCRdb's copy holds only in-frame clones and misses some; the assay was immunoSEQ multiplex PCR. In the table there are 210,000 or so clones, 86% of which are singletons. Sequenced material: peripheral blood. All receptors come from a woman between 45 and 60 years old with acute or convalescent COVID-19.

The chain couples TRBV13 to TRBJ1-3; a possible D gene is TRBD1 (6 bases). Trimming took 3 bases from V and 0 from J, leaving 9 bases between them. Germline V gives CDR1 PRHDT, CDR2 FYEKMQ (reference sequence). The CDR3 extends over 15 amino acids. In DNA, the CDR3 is TGTGCCAGCAGCTTTGGGACAAACTCTGGAAACACCATATATTTT. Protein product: CASSFGTNSGNTIYF.

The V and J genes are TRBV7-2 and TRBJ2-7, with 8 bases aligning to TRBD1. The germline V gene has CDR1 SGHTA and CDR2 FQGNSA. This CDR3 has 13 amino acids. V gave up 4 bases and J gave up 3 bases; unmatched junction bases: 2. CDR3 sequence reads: CASSSTGGYEQYF. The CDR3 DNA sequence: TGTGCCAGCAGCTCTACAGGGGGCTACGAGCAGTACTTC.

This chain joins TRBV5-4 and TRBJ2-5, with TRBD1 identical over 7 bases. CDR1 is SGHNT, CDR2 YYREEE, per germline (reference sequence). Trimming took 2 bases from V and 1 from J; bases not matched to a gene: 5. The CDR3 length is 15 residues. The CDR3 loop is CASSLRGQFQETQYF. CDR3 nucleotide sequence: TGTGCCAGCAGCTTAAGGGGACAGTTCCAAGAGACCCAGTACTTC.

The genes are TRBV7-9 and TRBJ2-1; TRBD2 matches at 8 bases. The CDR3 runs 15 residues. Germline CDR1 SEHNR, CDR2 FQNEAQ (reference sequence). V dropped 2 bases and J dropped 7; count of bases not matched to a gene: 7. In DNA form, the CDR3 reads TGTGCCAGCAGCTTAAGGCGGGGGGTTAAAAATGAGCAGTTCTTC. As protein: CASSLRRGVKNEQFF.

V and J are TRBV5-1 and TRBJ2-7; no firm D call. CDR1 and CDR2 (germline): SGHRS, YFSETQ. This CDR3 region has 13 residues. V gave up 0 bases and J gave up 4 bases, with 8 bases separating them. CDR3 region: CASSLVDGYEQYF. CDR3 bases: TGCGCCAGCAGCTTGGTAGACGGGTACGAGCAGTACTTC. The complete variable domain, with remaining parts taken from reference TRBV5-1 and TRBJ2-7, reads KAGVTQTPRYLIKTRGQQVTLSCSPISGHRSVSWYQQTPGQGLQFLFEYFSETQRNKGNFPGRFSGRQFSNSRSEMNVSTLELGDSALYLCASSLVDGYEQYFGPGTRLTVT.

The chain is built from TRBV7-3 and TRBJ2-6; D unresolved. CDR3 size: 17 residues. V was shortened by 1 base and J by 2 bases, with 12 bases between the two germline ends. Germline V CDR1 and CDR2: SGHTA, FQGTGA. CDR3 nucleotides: TGTGCCAGCAGCTTAAAGGCTTTAGCCCCTGGGGCCAACGTCCTGACTTTC. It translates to CASSLKALAPGANVLTF.

CDR3 DNA: TGCGCCAGCAGCTTTACAGGGGGCGCGGATCAGCCCCAGCATTTT. This translates into CASSFTGGADQPQHF. The V call is TRBV5-1, the J call TRBJ1-5, with TRBD1 matching 9 bases. From germline, CDR1 is SGHRS and CDR2 YFSETQ. There are 15 residues in the CDR3. Trimming at V came to 2 bases and at J to 5 bases, leaving 5 bases not matched to a gene.

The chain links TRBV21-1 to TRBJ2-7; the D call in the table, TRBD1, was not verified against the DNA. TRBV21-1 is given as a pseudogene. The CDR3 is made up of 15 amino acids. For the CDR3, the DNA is TGTGCCAGCAGTAGGGGACAGGGGGCGCGCTACGAGCAGTACTTC. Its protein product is CASSRGQGARYEQYF.

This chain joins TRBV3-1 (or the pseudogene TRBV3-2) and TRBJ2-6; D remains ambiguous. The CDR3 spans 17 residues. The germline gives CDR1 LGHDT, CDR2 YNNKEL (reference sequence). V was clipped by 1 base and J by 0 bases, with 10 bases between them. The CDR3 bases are TGTGCCAGCAGCCAAGCCCCAGGCTCCTCTGGGGCCAACGTCCTGACTTTC. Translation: CASSQAPGSSGANVLTF.

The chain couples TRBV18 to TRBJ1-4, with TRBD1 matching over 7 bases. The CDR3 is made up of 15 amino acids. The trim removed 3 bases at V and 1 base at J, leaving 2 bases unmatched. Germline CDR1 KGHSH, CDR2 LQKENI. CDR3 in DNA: TGTGCCAGCTCACCGGGGGACAGAACTAATGAAAAACTGTTTTTT. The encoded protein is CASSPGDRTNEKLFF.

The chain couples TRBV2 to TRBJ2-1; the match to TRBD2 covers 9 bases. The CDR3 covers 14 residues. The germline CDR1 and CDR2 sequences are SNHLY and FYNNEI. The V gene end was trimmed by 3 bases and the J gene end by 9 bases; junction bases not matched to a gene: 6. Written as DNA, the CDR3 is TGTGCCAGCAGTGAGACTAGCGGCCGCGTTGAGCAGTTCTTC. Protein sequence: CASSETSGRVEQFF. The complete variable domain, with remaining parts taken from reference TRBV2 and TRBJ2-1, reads EPEVTQTPSHQVTQMGQEVILRCVPISNHLYFYWYRQILGQKVEFLVSFYNNEISEKSEIFDDQFSVERPDGSNFTLKIRSTKLEDSAMYFCASSETSGRVEQFFGPGTRLTVL.

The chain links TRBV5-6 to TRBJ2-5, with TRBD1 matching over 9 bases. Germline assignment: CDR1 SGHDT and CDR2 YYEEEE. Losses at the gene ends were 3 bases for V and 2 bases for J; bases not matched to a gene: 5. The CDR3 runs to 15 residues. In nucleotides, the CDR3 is TGTGCCAGCAGCTATGGGACAGGGCGACAAGAGACCCAGTACTTC. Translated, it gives CASSYGTGRQETQYF. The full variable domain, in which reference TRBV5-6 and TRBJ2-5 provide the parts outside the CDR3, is DAGVTQSPTHLIKTRGQQVTLRCSPKSGHDTVSWYQQALGQGPQFIFQYYEEEERQRGNFPDRFSGHQFPNYSSELNVNALLLGDSALYLCASSYGTGRQETQYFGPGTRLLVL.

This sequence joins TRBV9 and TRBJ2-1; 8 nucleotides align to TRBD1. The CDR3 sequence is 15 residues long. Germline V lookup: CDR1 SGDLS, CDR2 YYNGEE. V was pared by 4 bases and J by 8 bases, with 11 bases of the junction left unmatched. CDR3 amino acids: CASSFRWTGSDEQFF. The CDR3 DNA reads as TGTGCCAGCAGCTTCCGATGGACAGGGAGCGATGAGCAGTTCTTC.

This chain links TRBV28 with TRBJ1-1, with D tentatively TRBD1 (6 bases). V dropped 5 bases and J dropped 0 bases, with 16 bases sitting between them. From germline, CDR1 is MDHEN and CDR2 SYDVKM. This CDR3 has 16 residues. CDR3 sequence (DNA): TGTGCCAGCAGTCGGACGACCGGGACACTGAACACTGAAGCTTTCTTT. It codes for CASSRTTGTLNTEAFF.

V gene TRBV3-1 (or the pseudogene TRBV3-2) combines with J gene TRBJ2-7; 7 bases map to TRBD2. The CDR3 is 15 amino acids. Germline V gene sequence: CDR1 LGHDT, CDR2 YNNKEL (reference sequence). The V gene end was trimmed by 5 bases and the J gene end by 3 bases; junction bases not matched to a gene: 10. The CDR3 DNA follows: TGTGCCAGCAGCTTCGAACTAGCGAGAAGCTACGAGCAGTACTTC. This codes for CASSFELARSYEQYF.

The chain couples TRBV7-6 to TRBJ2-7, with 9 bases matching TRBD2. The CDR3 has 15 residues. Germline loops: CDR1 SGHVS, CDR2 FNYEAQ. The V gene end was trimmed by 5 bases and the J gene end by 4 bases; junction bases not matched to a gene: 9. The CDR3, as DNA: TGTGCCAGCAGCCAGTGGGTAGCGGGGGCTTACGAGCAGTACTTC. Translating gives CASSQWVAGAYEQYF.

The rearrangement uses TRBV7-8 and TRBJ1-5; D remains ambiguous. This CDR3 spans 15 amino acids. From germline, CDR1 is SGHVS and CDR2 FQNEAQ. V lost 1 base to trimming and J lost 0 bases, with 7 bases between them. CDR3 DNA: TGTGCCAGCAGCTTAGAGAGCGTTAGCAATCAGCCCCAGCATTTT. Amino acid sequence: CASSLESVSNQPQHF.

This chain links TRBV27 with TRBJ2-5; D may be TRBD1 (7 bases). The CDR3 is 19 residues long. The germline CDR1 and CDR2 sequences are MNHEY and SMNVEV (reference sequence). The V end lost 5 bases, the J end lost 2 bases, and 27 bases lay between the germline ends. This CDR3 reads CASSHLRQGGGLLQETQYF. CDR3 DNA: TGTGCCAGCAGTCATCTCCGACAGGGTGGAGGGCTTTTGCAAGAGACCCAGTACTTC.

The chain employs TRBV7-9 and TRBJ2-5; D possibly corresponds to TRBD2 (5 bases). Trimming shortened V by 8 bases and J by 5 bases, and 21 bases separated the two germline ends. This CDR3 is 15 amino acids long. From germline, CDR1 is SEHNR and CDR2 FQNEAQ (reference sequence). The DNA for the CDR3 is TGTGCCAGCCGAGGAGGCGGTTCCCCTATTGAGACCCAGTACTTC. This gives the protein CASRGGGSPIETQYF. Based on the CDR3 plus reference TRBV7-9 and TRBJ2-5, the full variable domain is DTGVSQNPRHKITKRGQNVTFRCDPISEHNRLYWYRQTLGQGPEFLTYFQNEAQLEKSRLLSDRFSAERPKGSFSTLEIQRTEQGDSAMYLCASRGGGSPIETQYFGPGTRLLVL.

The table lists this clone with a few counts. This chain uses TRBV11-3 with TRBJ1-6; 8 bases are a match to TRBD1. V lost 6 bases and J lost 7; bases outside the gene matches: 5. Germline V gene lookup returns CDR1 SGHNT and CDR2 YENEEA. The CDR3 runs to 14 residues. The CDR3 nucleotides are TGTGCCAGCAGTGACAGGGGTAGGAATTCACCCCTCCACTTT. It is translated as CASSDRGRNSPLHF.

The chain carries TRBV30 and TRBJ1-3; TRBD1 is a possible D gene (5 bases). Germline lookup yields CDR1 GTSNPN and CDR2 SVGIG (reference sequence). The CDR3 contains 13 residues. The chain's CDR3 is CAHQQGGGNTIYF. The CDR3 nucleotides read TGTGCTCACCAGCAGGGTGGGGGAAACACCATATATTTT.

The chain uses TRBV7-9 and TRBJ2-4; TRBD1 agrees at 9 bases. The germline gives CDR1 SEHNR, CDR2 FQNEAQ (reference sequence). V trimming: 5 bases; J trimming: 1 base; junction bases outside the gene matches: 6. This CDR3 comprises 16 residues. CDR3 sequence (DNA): TGTGCCAGCAGCCACAACAGGGGGCGGGCCAAAAACATTCAGTACTTC. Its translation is CASSHNRGRAKNIQYF.

As DNA, the CDR3 is TGTGCCAGCAGTTACCAGGGCGCGAATGAGCAGTTCTTC. This encodes CASSYQGANEQFF. The J gene is TRBJ2-1, the V gene TRBV6-5, with D tentatively TRBD1 (5 bases). V lost 2 bases to trimming and J lost 7 bases, with 9 bases between them. This CDR3 spans 13 amino acids. Germline loops: CDR1 MNHEY, CDR2 SVGAGI.

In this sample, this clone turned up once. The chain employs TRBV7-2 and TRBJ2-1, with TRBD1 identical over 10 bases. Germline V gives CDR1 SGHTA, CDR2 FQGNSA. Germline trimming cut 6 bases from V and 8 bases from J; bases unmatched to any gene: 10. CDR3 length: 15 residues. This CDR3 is CASSFGTGAFYEQFF. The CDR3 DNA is TGTGCCAGCAGTTTCGGGACAGGGGCATTTTATGAGCAGTTCTTC.

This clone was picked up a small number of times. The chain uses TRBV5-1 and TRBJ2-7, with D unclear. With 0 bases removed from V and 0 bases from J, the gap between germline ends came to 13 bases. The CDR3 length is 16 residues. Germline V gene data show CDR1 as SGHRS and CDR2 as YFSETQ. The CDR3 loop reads CASSLAAETFSYEQYF. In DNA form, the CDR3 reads TGCGCCAGCAGCTTGGCAGCAGAGACTTTCTCCTACGAGCAGTACTTC. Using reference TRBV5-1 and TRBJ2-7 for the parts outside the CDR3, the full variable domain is KAGVTQTPRYLIKTRGQQVTLSCSPISGHRSVSWYQQTPGQGLQFLFEYFSETQRNKGNFPGRFSGRQFSNSRSEMNVSTLELGDSALYLCASSLAAETFSYEQYFGPGTRLTVT.

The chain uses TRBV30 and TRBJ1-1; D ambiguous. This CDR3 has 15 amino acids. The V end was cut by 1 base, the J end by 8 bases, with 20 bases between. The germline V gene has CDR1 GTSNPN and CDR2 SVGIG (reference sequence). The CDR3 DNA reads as TGTGCCTGGAGTGGACTAGGGCAGTTGATCCCCGAAGCTTTCTTT. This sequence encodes CAWSGLGQLIPEAFF.

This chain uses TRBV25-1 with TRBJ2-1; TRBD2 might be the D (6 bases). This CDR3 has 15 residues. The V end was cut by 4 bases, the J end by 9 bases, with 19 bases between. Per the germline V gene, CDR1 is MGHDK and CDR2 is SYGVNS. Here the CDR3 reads CASSGGRSPLFEQFF. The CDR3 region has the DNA TGTGCCAGCAGTGGAGGGAGGAGCCCCCTATTTGAGCAGTTCTTC.

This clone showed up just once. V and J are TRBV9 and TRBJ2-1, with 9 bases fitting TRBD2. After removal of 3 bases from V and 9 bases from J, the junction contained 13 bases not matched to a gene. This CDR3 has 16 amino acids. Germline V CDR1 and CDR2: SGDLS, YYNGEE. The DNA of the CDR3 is TGTGCCAGCAGCGGTGGATGGCTAGCGGGGAGAGGTGAGCAGTTCTTC. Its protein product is CASSGGWLAGRGEQFF.

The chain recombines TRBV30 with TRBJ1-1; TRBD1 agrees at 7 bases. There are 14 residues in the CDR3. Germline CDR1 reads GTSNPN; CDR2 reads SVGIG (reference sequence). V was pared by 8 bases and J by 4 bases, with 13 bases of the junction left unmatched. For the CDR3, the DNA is TGTGCCCTACAGAGGGGGCAGGGTTTCACTGAAGCTTTCTTT. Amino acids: CALQRGQGFTEAFF.

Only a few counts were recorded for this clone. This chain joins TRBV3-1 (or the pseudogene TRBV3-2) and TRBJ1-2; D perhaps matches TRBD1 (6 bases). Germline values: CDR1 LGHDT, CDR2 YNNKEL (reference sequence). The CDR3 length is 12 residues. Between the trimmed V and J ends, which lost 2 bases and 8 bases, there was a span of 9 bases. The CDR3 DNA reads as TGTGCCAGCAGCCAACAACAGGGAGGCTACACCTTC. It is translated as CASSQQQGGYTF.

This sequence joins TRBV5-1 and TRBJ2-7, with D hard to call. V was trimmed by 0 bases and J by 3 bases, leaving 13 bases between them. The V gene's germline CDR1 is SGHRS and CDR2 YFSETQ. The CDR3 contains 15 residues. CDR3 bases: TGCGCCAGCAGCTTGGGGGTGGCAGGTTTCTACGAGCAGTACTTC. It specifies CASSLGVAGFYEQYF. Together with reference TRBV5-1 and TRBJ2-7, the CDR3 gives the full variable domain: KAGVTQTPRYLIKTRGQQVTLSCSPISGHRSVSWYQQTPGQGLQFLFEYFSETQRNKGNFPGRFSGRQFSNSRSEMNVSTLELGDSALYLCASSLGVAGFYEQYFGPGTRLTVT.